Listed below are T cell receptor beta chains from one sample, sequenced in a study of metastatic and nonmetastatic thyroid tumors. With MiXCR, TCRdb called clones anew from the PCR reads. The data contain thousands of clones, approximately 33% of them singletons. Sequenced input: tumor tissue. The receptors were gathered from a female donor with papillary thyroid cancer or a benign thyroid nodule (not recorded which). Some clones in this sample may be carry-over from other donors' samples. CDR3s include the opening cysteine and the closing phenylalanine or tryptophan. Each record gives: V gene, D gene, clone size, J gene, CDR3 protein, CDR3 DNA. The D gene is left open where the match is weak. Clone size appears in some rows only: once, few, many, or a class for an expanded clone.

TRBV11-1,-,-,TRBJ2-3,CSSSPNRFGADTQYF,TGTTCCAGCAGCCCGAATAGGTTCGGGGCAGATACACAGTATTTT
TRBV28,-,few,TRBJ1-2,CASSLYGQPTLNYGYTF,TGTGCCAGCAGTTTATATGGGCAGCCTACGCTTAACTATGGCTACACCTTC
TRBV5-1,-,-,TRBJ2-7,CASSLGDEQYF,TGCGCCAGCAGCTTGGGCGACGAGCAGTACTTC
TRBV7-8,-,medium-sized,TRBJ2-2,CASSSDYKTGELFF,TGTGCCAGCAGCTCCGACTATAAAACCGGGGAGCTGTTTTTT
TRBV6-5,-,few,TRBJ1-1,CASSTSGYTEAFF,TGTGCCAGCAGTACCTCAGGGTACACTGAAGCTTTCTTT
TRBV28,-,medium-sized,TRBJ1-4,CASSFGVIHATNEKLFF,TGTGCCAGCAGTTTTGGGGTGATACATGCAACTAATGAAAAACTGTTTTTT
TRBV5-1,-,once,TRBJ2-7,CASSFQGGEQYF,TGCGCCAGCAGCTTTCAGGGCGGCGAGCAGTACTTC
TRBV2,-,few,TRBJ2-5,CASSPNRVLMQTQYF,TGTGCCAGCAGTCCTAACAGGGTTTTAATGCAGACCCAGTACTTC
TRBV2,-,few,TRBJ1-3,CASSEGYSGNTIYF,TGTGCCAGCAGTGAGGGGTACTCTGGAAACACCATATATTTT
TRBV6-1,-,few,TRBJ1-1,CASRRQAEAFF,TGTGCCAGCAGGCGACAGGCAGAAGCTTTCTTT
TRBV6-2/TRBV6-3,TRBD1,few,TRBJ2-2,CASNEQGAGELFF,TGTGCCAGCAACGAGCAGGGGGCCGGGGAGCTGTTTTTT
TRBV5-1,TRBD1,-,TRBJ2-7,CASSPDRAYEQYF,TGCGCCAGCAGCCCTGACAGGGCCTACGAGCAGTACTTC
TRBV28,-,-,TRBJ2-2,CASSLRDTNTGELFF,TGTGCCAGCAGTCTCCGGGACACCAACACCGGGGAGCTGTTTTTT
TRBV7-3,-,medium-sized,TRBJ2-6,CASSLTAGDADVLTF,TGTGCCAGCAGCTTAACGGCAGGCGACGCGGACGTCCTGACTTTC
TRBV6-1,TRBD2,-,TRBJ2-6,CASTLSGTTGANVLTF,TGTGCCAGCACCCTCTCGGGGACTACTGGGGCCAACGTCCTGACTTTC
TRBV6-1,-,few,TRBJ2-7,CASRRGQNEQYF,TGTGCCAGCAGACGTGGACAGAACGAGCAGTACTTC
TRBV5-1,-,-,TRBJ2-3,CASSFSVRTSTDTQYF,TGCGCCAGCAGCTTTTCCGTTCGGACTAGCACAGATACGCAGTATTTT
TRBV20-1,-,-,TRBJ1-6,CSAIRGGPLHF,TGCAGTGCGATCAGGGGTGGGCCCCTCCACTTT
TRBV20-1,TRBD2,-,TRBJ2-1,CSALTSGSVSEQFF,TGCAGTGCGTTAACTAGCGGGAGTGTCAGTGAGCAGTTCTTC
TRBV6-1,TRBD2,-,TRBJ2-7,CATGLTSYEQYF,TGTGCCACGGGACTAACCTCCTACGAGCAGTACTTC
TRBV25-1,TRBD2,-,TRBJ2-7,CASSDLAGGYEQYF,TGTGCCAGCAGTGACCTAGCGGGGGGCTACGAGCAGTACTTC
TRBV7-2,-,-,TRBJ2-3,CASSFYASTDTQYF,TGTGCCAGCAGCTTTTACGCTAGCACAGATACGCAGTATTTT
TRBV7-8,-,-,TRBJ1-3,CASSPRWGLTSGNTIYF,TGTGCCAGCAGCCCGAGATGGGGCCTCACTTCTGGAAACACCATATATTTT
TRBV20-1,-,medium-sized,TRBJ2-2,CSATLTADGYGELFF,TGCAGTGCTACATTGACGGCGGATGGGTACGGGGAGCTGTTTTTT
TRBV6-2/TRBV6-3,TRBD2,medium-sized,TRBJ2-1,CASSPAGGGYNEQFF,TGTGCCAGCAGCCCAGCGGGCGGGGGTTACAATGAGCAGTTCTTC
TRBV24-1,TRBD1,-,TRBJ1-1,CATSDTQGDTEAFF,TGTGCCACCAGCGATACTCAGGGGGACACTGAGGCTTTCTTT
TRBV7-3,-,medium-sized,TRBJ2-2,CASSLGTGELFF,TGTGCCAGCAGCTTGGGGACCGGGGAGCTGTTTTTT
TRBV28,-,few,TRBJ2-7,CASRRSPRDLSYEQYF,TGTGCCAGCAGGCGTAGCCCCCGGGACTTATCCTACGAGCAGTACTTC
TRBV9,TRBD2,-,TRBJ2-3,CASSISGRASADTQYF,TGTGCCAGCAGCATTAGCGGGAGGGCCTCGGCAGATACGCAGTATTTT
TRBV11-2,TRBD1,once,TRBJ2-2,CASSRGQGTGELFF,TGTGCCAGCAGCCGGGGACAGGGGACCGGGGAGCTGTTTTTT
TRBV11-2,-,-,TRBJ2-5,CASSLEGVGTQYF,TGTGCCAGCAGCTTAGAGGGCGTGGGGACCCAGTACTTC
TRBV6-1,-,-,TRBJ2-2,CASSSGRGWNTGELFF,TGTGCCAGCAGTTCGGGCAGGGGATGGAACACCGGGGAGCTGTTTTTT
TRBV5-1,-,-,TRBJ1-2,CASSLGPEVGGGYTF,TGCGCCAGCAGCTTGGGGCCAGAAGTGGGAGGTGGCTACACCTTC
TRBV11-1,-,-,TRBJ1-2,CASSSTEGVGRYGYTF,TGTGCCAGCAGCTCAACAGAGGGCGTAGGTCGCTATGGCTACACCTTC
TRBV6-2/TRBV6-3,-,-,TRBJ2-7,CASRSLGGYAQYF,TGTGCCAGCAGGTCGCTCGGGGGTTACGCGCAGTACTTC
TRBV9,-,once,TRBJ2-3,CASSVALLSDTQYF,TGTGCCAGCAGCGTAGCCCTACTATCAGATACGCAGTATTTT
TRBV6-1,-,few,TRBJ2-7,CASSEAYSYEQYF,TGTGCCAGCAGTGAAGCGTACAGCTACGAGCAGTACTTC
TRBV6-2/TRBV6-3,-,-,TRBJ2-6,CASSYNSGANVLTF,TGTGCCAGCAGTTACAACTCTGGGGCCAACGTCCTGACTTTC
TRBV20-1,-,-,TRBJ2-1,CSAIWRNEQFF,TGCAGTGCTATCTGGAGGAATGAGCAGTTCTTC
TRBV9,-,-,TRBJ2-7,CASSVNGPSEQYF,TGTGCCAGCAGCGTAAACGGGCCAAGCGAGCAGTACTTC
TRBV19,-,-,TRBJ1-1,CASSPQTGYTEAFF,TGTGCCAGTAGCCCCCAAACAGGGTACACTGAAGCTTTCTTT
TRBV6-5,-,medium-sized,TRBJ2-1,CASSYRPISYNEQFF,TGTGCCAGCAGTTATAGGCCCATATCCTACAATGAGCAGTTCTTC
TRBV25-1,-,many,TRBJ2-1,CASSESDLGEQLF,TGTGCCAGCAGTGAATCCGACCTTGGCGAGCAGCTCTTC
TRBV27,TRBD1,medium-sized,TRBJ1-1,CASQGGGRTEAFF,TGTGCCAGCCAGGGGGGAGGGAGAACTGAAGCTTTCTTT
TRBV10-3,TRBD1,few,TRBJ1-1,CAIKAQGALTEAFF,TGTGCCATCAAGGCACAGGGGGCTCTCACTGAAGCTTTCTTT
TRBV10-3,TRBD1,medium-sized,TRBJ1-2,CAISLGQGDDLNYGYTF,TGTGCCATCAGCTTAGGACAGGGCGACGACCTAAACTATGGCTACACCTTC
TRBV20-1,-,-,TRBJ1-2,CSARGGFPGYTF,TGCAGTGCGCGGGGGGGCTTCCCTGGCTACACCTTC
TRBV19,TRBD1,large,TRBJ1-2,CASSIPEDRDYGYTF,TGTGCCAGTAGTATCCCTGAAGACAGGGACTATGGCTACACCTTC
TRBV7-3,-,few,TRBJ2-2,CASSPYGGELFF,TGTGCCAGCAGCCCATATGGGGGGGAGCTGTTTTTT
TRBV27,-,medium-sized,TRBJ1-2,CASSLSRSHYGYTF,TGTGCCAGCAGTTTATCCCGCTCCCACTATGGCTACACCTTC
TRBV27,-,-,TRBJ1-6,CASSFSRQSPLHF,TGTGCCAGCAGTTTCTCCCGACAGTCACCCCTCCACTTT
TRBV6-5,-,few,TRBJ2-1,CASRLNGDTEDEQFF,TGTGCCAGCAGATTAAACGGGGACACTGAAGATGAGCAGTTCTTC
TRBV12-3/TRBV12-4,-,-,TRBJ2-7,CASSSRESRGSSGEQYF,TGTGCCAGCAGTTCCCGGGAATCCCGAGGTAGTTCAGGCGAGCAGTACTTC
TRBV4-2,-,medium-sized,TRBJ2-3,CASSPRVDRPTDTQYF,TGTGCCAGCAGCCCGCGCGTTGACCGACCCACAGATACGCAGTATTTT
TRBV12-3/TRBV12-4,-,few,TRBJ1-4,CASRAPGEKLFF,TGTGCCAGCAGAGCACCGGGTGAAAAACTGTTTTTT
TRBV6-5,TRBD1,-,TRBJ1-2,CASSLRQGAFIFYGYTF,TGTGCCAGCAGTTTAAGACAGGGGGCATTTATCTTTTATGGCTACACCTTC
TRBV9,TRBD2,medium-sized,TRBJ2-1,CATSPLAGATPDEQFF,TGTGCCACCTCCCCTCTAGCGGGAGCTACACCTGATGAGCAGTTCTTC
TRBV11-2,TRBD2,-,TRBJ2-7,CASSLGRDYHSYEQYF,TGTGCCAGCAGCTTAGGACGGGACTACCACTCCTACGAGCAGTACTTC
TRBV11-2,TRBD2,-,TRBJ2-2,CASSSGLAGVFTGELFF,TGTGCCAGCAGCTCAGGACTAGCGGGAGTTTTCACCGGGGAGCTGTTTTTT